A selection of T cell receptor beta chains follows, all from one sample in a study of blood T cells in healthy people across ages. TCRdb re-called the 5' RACE reads through MiXCR, storing one row per CDR3 protein. The sample has a few hundred thousand distinct CDR3 sequences, about a quarter seen once; the top ten hold 3% to 4%. These records were also assigned to another study, of T cells of mothers and their children.

What was sequenced was blood. The receptors were gathered from a boy between 2 and 10 years old in good health. CDR3s include the opening cysteine and the closing phenylalanine or tryptophan. The D gene is left open where the match is weak. Expanded clones get a size class; other rows say once, few or many, or leave the size out.

abundance	v_gene	d_gene	j_gene	CDR3nt	CDR3aa
few	TRBV5-1	TRBD1	TRBJ2-7	TGCGCCAGCAGCGTTGGGACAGACTACGAGCAGTACTTC	CASSVGTDYEQYF
.	TRBV5-6	.	TRBJ1-2	TGTGCCAGCAGCCAGGTTGCGCAGGGAGGCTATGGCTACACCTTC	CASSQVAQGGYGYTF
few	TRBV3-1	.	TRBJ1-2	TGTGCCAGCAGCCAAGTGGCCATGAGAACCAACTATGGCTACACCTTC	CASSQVAMRTNYGYTF
few	TRBV18	TRBD1	TRBJ1-2	TGTGCCAGCTCACCCTCCGGGACAGACTATGGCTACACCTTC	CASSPSGTDYGYTF
few	TRBV4-1	TRBD1	TRBJ1-4	TGCGCCAGCAGCCAAGGGAGGACAGGCGGGGATGAAAAACTGTTTTTT	CASSQGRTGGDEKLFF
.	TRBV13	TRBD1	TRBJ2-2	TGTGCCAGCAGCCAAGGGGACAGCGGAGAGCTGTTTTTT	CASSQGDSGELFF
.	TRBV6-5	.	TRBJ2-3	TGTGCCAGCAGGCCTCCCCTGGGGGGCGCAGGTACGCAGTATTTT	CASRPPLGGAGTQYF
.	TRBV29-1	.	TRBJ1-2	TGCAGCGTTGGGCAGCCGTATGGCTACACCTTC	CSVGQPYGYTF
once	TRBV28	.	TRBJ1-5	TGTGCCAGCCGGGGAGGGGGAGGGAGTCAGCCCCAGCATTTT	CASRGGGGSQPQHF
few	TRBV5-1	.	TRBJ1-2	TGCGCCAGCGGACCTACTGGACAAGGAGCCTATGGCTACACCTTC	CASGPTGQGAYGYTF
once	TRBV2	.	TRBJ1-1	TGTGCCAGCAGTCGGGGACACAACACTGAAGCTTTCTTT	CASSRGHNTEAFF
.	TRBV2	TRBD1	TRBJ2-7	TGTGCCAGTGGACAGGGCTTCTCCTACGAGCAGTACTTC	CASGQGFSYEQYF
few	TRBV5-1	.	TRBJ2-3	TGCGCCAGCAGCTTGGAAGGACTTTTCACAGATACGCAGTATTTT	CASSLEGLFTDTQYF
.	TRBV2	TRBD1	TRBJ1-2	TGTGCCAGCAGGAAGACAGGGGGCGGCGGCTACACCTTC	CASRKTGGGGYTF
.	TRBV6-2/TRBV6-3	.	TRBJ2-7	TGTGCCAGCAGAGCGGAGCAGAGCTCCTACGAGCAGTACTTC	CASRAEQSSYEQYF
few	TRBV25-1	TRBD1	TRBJ2-4	TGTGCCAGCAGTGACCCGATGGACAGGGACAACATTCAGTACTTC	CASSDPMDRDNIQYF
few	TRBV12-3/TRBV12-4	.	TRBJ2-6	TGTGCCAGCAGTTCACTGACAGGTGCCGGGGCCAACGTCCTGACTTTC	CASSSLTGAGANVLTF
few	TRBV4-3	TRBD2	TRBJ2-1	TGCGCCAGCAGCCAACAGACTAGCGGCTACAATGAGCAGTTCTTC	CASSQQTSGYNEQFF
few	TRBV28	.	TRBJ2-7	TGTGCCAGCAGTTTAGGCCCTTTCATACGGGCCTCCTACGAGCAGTACTTC	CASSLGPFIRASYEQYF
few	TRBV29-1	.	TRBJ2-1	TGCAGCGGAATTCCCGGGACGTCCTCCAGTGAGCAGTTCTTC	CSGIPGTSSSEQFF
few	TRBV7-8	TRBD1	TRBJ2-4	TGTGCCAGCAGCTTAGCTAGGCAGGGGGCGCGAAACATTCAGTACTTC	CASSLARQGARNIQYF
.	TRBV6-2/TRBV6-3	.	TRBJ2-3	TGTGCCAGCAGTTACCCAACGGATGCGCAGTATTTT	CASSYPTDAQYF
.	TRBV7-9	TRBD1	TRBJ1-3	TGTGCCAGCAGCTCCGACAGGGGTTATAGAAACACCATATATTTT	CASSSDRGYRNTIYF
.	TRBV6-1	TRBD1	TRBJ2-4	TGTGCCAGCAAGAAGGACAGGAACATTCAGTACTTC	CASKKDRNIQYF
few	TRBV6-5	.	TRBJ1-4	TGTGCCAGCAGTTATGACTATCCGGGCTCGGCTAATGAAAAACTGTTTTTT	CASSYDYPGSANEKLFF
few	TRBV2	.	TRBJ1-5	TGTGCCAGCAGGGACTGGGGGACCGACCCACTCCAGCATTTT	CASRDWGTDPLQHF
.	TRBV6-5	.	TRBJ1-2	TGTGCCAGCAGCATACACGTCAACTATGGCTACACCTTC	CASSIHVNYGYTF
.	TRBV27	.	TRBJ2-1	TGTGCCACACGACTCGGGGGACCGGGACTGCAGACCAATGAGCAGTTCTTC	CATRLGGPGLQTNEQFF
.	TRBV5-1	TRBD2	TRBJ2-3	TGCGCCAGCAGCTTTTCTAGCGGGGGGGCTAGCACAGATACGCAGTATTTT	CASSFSSGGASTDTQYF
.	TRBV20-1	.	TRBJ1-2	TGCAGTGCTTCTAACCTCGGGAAACTCTATGGCTACACCTTC	CSASNLGKLYGYTF
few	TRBV20-1	TRBD2	TRBJ2-1	TGCAGTGCTAACCTAGCGGGGGGAATAATCTCCTACAATGAGCAGTTCTTC	CSANLAGGIISYNEQFF
.	TRBV6-6	.	TRBJ2-2	TGTGCCAGCAGTTACGGTGGCCAATCGAACACCGGGGAGCTGTTTTTT	CASSYGGQSNTGELFF